The 27 T cell receptor beta chains below all came from one sample that was sequenced in a study of CD8 T cells in Susac syndrome. The RNA, 0.5 to 1 ug, was put through reverse transcription using random hexamers. TCRdb passed the immunoSEQ multiplex PCR reads through MiXCR, listing each CDR3 protein once. This sample has tens of thousands of distinct CDR3 sequences, with roughly 95% found just once. The sample comprised CD4+ T cells from PBMCs. These receptors all come from a human donor with multiple sclerosis.

This clonotype was seen once. The gene calls are TRBV9 and TRBJ2-7, with TRBD1 as a possible D gene (5 bases). V was clipped by 0 bases and J by 1 base, with 8 bases between them. Germline CDR1 and CDR2: SGDLS and YYNGEE. There are 14 residues in the CDR3. The chain's CDR3 is CASSVAAGSYEQYF. CDR3 nucleotides: TGTGCCAGCAGCGTAGCGGCAGGGTCCTACGAGCAGTACTTC.

V and J are TRBV3-1 and TRBJ2-2; 7 bases line up with TRBD1. CDR1 LGHDT and CDR2 YNNKEL come from the germline V gene (reference sequence). V trimming: 4 bases; J trimming: 2 bases; junction bases outside the gene matches: 7. The CDR3 loop spans 16 amino acids. This CDR3 is CASSLGAGGNTGELFF. The DNA for the CDR3 is TGTGCCAGCAGCCTCGGGGCAGGGGGTAACACCGGGGAGCTGTTTTTT.

The rearrangement joins TRBV7-8 to TRBJ1-4; D perhaps matches TRBD1 (6 bases). The germline V gene encodes CDR1 SGHVS and CDR2 FQNEAQ. V was trimmed by 5 bases and J by 10 bases, leaving 23 bases between them. This CDR3 is built from 16 residues. CDR3 loop: CASSPSYGGLSVKLFF. In DNA, the CDR3 is TGTGCCAGCAGCCCTAGCTACGGGGGGCTCTCAGTAAAACTGTTTTTT.

This chain joins TRBV6-1 and TRBJ2-1; 8 positions agree with TRBD1. Germline CDR1 MNHNS, CDR2 SASEGT. The length of the CDR3 is 15 residues. V gave up 6 bases and J gave up 2 bases; unmatched junction bases: 6. This CDR3 reads CASSATGEPYNEQFF. In DNA, the CDR3 is TGTGCCAGCAGCGCGACAGGGGAGCCCTACAATGAGCAGTTCTTC.

V is TRBV20-1 and J is TRBJ2-1; 7 bases map to TRBD1. The trim removed 7 bases at V and 9 bases at J, leaving 18 bases unmatched. Germline V gene data show CDR1 as DFQATT and CDR2 as SNEGSKA (reference sequence). This CDR3 has 15 residues. Here the CDR3 DNA reads TGCAGTGTCACCGACAGGGTTTTTGGGGCGGGTGAGCAGTTCTTC. Protein: CSVTDRVFGAGEQFF.

The V call is TRBV11-2, the J call TRBJ2-3, with D uncertain. CDR1 and CDR2 (germline): SGHAT, FQNNGV. The CDR3 is 16 amino acids. V lost 0 bases and J 0 bases, leaving 10 bases between the germline ends. The CDR3 here is CASSLDGVASTDTQYF. CDR3 sequence (DNA): TGTGCCAGCAGCTTAGATGGAGTCGCCAGCACAGATACGCAGTATTTT.

This chain links TRBV11-2 with TRBJ2-5; no reliable D call. Per the germline V gene, CDR1 is SGHAT and CDR2 is FQNNGV. Trimming shortened V by 4 bases and J by 5 bases, and 5 bases separated the two germline ends. This CDR3 is 11 amino acids long. CDR3 in DNA: TGTGCCAGCAGCTCCCAGGAGACCCAGTACTTC. It codes for CASSSQETQYF.

The rearrangement joins TRBV29-1 to TRBJ2-3; D not certain. The V and J ends lost 8 bases and 5 bases respectively, with 20 bases between them. Germline V gene sequence: CDR1 SQVTM, CDR2 ANQGSEA. This CDR3 has 14 amino acids. In DNA form, the CDR3 reads TGCAGCATCGCTCTTGCCAACCTAGGAGATACGCAGTATTTT. It yields the protein CSIALANLGDTQYF.

The rearrangement uses TRBV28 and TRBJ2-7, with 7 bases lining up with TRBD1. Germline-derived CDR1 and CDR2 are MDHEN and SYDVKM. The CDR3 spans 16 residues. Trimming at V came to 5 bases and at J to 3 bases, leaving 13 bases not matched to a gene. The CDR3 spells CASSPPRQGSFYEQYF. Here the CDR3 DNA reads TGTGCCAGCAGTCCCCCCCGACAGGGCTCATTCTACGAGCAGTACTTC. Based on the CDR3 plus reference TRBV28 and TRBJ2-7, the full variable domain is DVKVTQSSRYLVKRTGEKVFLECVQDMDHENMFWYRQDPGLGLRLIYFSYDVKMKEKGDIPEGYSVSREKKERFSLILESASTNQTSMYLCASSPPRQGSFYEQYFGPGTRLTVT.

The J gene is TRBJ1-1, the V gene TRBV30, with D possibly matching TRBD1 (6 bases). CDR3 size: 14 residues. The germline gives CDR1 GTSNPN, CDR2 SVGIG (reference sequence). V was clipped by 4 bases and J by 4 bases, with 16 bases between them. The chain's CDR3 is CAWKVGGMGTEAFF. CDR3 bases: TGTGCCTGGAAGGTGGGGGGCATGGGCACTGAAGCTTTCTTT.

This sequence joins TRBV11-2 and TRBJ1-6; D perhaps matches TRBD1 (6 bases). Germline V gene data show CDR1 as SGHAT and CDR2 as FQNNGV. Trimming took 4 bases from V and 6 from J, leaving 16 bases between them. There are 16 residues in the CDR3. This CDR3 is CASSSLLRGFNSPLHF. The CDR3 coding sequence is TGTGCCAGCAGCTCCCTACTCAGGGGTTTTAATTCACCCCTCCACTTT.

The chain is built from TRBV6-6 and TRBJ2-7; D may be TRBD2 (6 bases). The V gene lost 7 bases and the J gene lost 2 bases, with 18 bases spanning the gap. Germline CDR1 MNHNY, CDR2 SVGAGI (reference sequence). This CDR3 has 15 amino acids. The CDR3 nucleotides read TGTGCCAGCACCCCCCAACTAACGGGGGCCTACGAGCAGTACTTC. Its protein is CASTPQLTGAYEQYF.

CDR3 bases: TGTGCCAGCAGCCAAGGGATTACTGGGGCCAACGTCCTGACTTTC. Translating it yields CASSQGITGANVLTF. V is TRBV7-2 and J is TRBJ2-6; D is uncertain. The CDR3 covers 15 residues. V shed 5 bases and J shed 2 bases, with 10 bases lying between them. The germline CDR1 and CDR2 sequences are SGHTA and FQGNSA.

The J gene is TRBJ1-1, the V gene TRBV27; possibly TRBD1 for D (5 bases). The CDR3 consists of 13 residues. The V gene lost 2 bases and the J gene lost 4 bases, with 8 bases spanning the gap. The germline V gene encodes CDR1 MNHEY and CDR2 SMNVEV (reference sequence). The CDR3 sequence is CASSLAGSTEAFF. The CDR3 nucleotides are TGTGCCAGCAGTTTAGCAGGGTCCACTGAAGCTTTCTTT.

This chain joins TRBV29-1 and TRBJ2-3; maybe TRBD2 (6 bases). The CDR3 totals 13 residues. CDR1 is SQVTM, CDR2 ANQGSEA, per germline. With 3 bases removed from V and 7 bases from J, the gap between germline ends came to 14 bases. CDR3 nucleotide sequence: TGCAGCGTTGAGCCGGACCGGGGGAATACGCAGTATTTT. It is translated as CSVEPDRGNTQYF.

This CDR3 reads CASSLGLAGNNEQFF. The CDR3 DNA follows: TGCGCCAGCAGCTTGGGACTAGCGGGGAACAATGAGCAGTTCTTC. The V call is TRBV4-1, the J call TRBJ2-1; 13 bases agree with TRBD2. In germline, CDR1 is MGHRA, CDR2 YSYEKL. The junction had 3 bases not matched to a gene; V was cut back by 5 bases and J by 5 bases. The CDR3 totals 15 residues.

The V and J genes are TRBV2 and TRBJ2-7; 7 bases fit TRBD1. Germline CDR1 reads SNHLY; CDR2 reads FYNNEI. The V segment lost 6 bases and the J segment 7 bases; nucleotides outside the gene matches: 12. The CDR3 is 14 amino acids. Here the CDR3 DNA reads TGTGCCAGCAGGGATAACAGGGGCTTGGGGGAGCAGTACTTC. Protein sequence: CASRDNRGLGEQYF. The variable domain in full, with the rest retrieved from reference TRBV2 and TRBJ2-7, is EPEVTQTPSHQVTQMGQEVILRCVPISNHLYFYWYRQILGQKVEFLVSFYNNEISEKSEIFDDQFSVERPDGSNFTLKIRSTKLEDSAMYFCASRDNRGLGEQYFGPGTRLTVT.

V gene TRBV7-9 combines with J gene TRBJ2-5, with D tentatively TRBD2 (5 bases). Trimming took off 5 bases at V and 5 bases at J, with 12 bases between the two ends. CDR1 SEHNR and CDR2 FQNEAQ come from the germline V gene (reference sequence). This CDR3 has 13 residues. In DNA form, the CDR3 reads TGTGCCAGCAGCCGCAGCGGAGCCGAGACCCAGTACTTC. It specifies CASSRSGAETQYF.

CDR3 bases: TGTGCCAGCAGTTTGTCGGCAGAAATGAACACTGAAGCTTTCTTT. Translation gives CASSLSAEMNTEAFF. The genes are TRBV12-3 or TRBV12-4 and TRBJ1-1; D remains ambiguous. The V gene lost 3 bases and the J gene lost 0 bases, with 11 bases spanning the gap. The CDR3 is made up of 15 amino acids.

The chain links TRBV7-2 to TRBJ1-5; 9 bases are shared with TRBD1. Per germline, CDR1 SGHTA and CDR2 FQGNSA. This CDR3 is 16 amino acids long. The J segment lost 7 bases and the V segment lost 5 bases, leaving 12 bases of the junction unmatched. The CDR3 DNA is TGTGCCAGCAGCATGGACAGGGGAATTCGTGGACAGCCCCAGCATTTT. Protein product: CASSMDRGIRGQPQHF.

V is TRBV13 and J is TRBJ2-4; D may correspond to TRBD1 or TRBD2 (5 bases each). CDR3 length equals 12 residues. CDR1 PRHDT and CDR2 FYEKMQ come from the germline V gene (reference sequence). Trimming cost V 4 bases and J 10 bases, with 11 bases left between them. The CDR3 sequence is CASSSDTGIQYF. The CDR3 nucleotides are TGTGCCAGCAGCTCGGACACGGGGATTCAGTACTTC.

V gene TRBV15 combines with J gene TRBJ1-5; TRBD1 matches at 7 bases. The length of the CDR3 is 13 residues. The J segment lost 4 bases and the V segment lost 8 bases, leaving 5 bases of the junction unmatched. The germline V gene has CDR1 LNHNV and CDR2 YYDKDF (reference sequence). Written as DNA, the CDR3 is TGTGCCACCGGCGGGACAGAAAATCAGCCCCAGCATTTT. It is translated as CATGGTENQPQHF.

CDR3 DNA sequence: TGTGCCAGCAGTCGGACGGTCAGCTCCTACAATGAGCAGTTCTTC. As protein: CASSRTVSSYNEQFF. The rearrangement uses TRBV6-2 or TRBV6-3 and TRBJ2-1, with no clear D. CDR3 size: 15 residues. CDR1 is MNHEY and CDR2 is SVGEGT in the germline V gene. The V end lost 5 bases, the J end lost 0 bases, and 11 bases lay between the germline ends.

The chain's CDR3 is CSASPEWGTEAFF. The CDR3, as DNA: TGCAGTGCTAGTCCCGAGTGGGGTACTGAAGCTTTCTTT. The V and J genes are TRBV20-1 and TRBJ1-1; D gene ambiguous. The CDR3 runs 13 residues. CDR1 and CDR2 from the germline V gene are DFQATT and SNEGSKA (reference sequence). Trimming cost V 3 bases and J 5 bases, with 13 bases left between them.

This chain joins TRBV18 and TRBJ2-7; D may be TRBD2 (7 bases). Germline V gives CDR1 KGHSH, CDR2 LQKENI. Between the trimmed V and J ends, which lost 0 bases and 1 base, there was a span of 10 bases. The CDR3 has 15 amino acids. The CDR3: CASSPPAGASYEQYF. CDR3 in DNA: TGTGCCAGCTCACCACCGGCGGGGGCATCCTACGAGCAGTACTTC. Full variable domain (missing parts from reference TRBV18 and TRBJ2-7): NAGVMQNPRHLVRRRGQEARLRCSPMKGHSHVYWYRQLPEEGLKFMVYLQKENIIDESGMPKERFSAEFPKEGPSILRIQQVVRGDSAAYFCASSPPAGASYEQYFGPGTRLTVT.

This chain joins TRBV18 and TRBJ2-3; 8 bases are shared with TRBD1. Germline V gives CDR1 KGHSH, CDR2 LQKENI. There are 17 residues in the CDR3. Trimming at V came to 0 bases and at J to 2 bases, leaving 7 bases not matched to a gene. The CDR3 region is CASSPPTWDRSTDTQYF. The CDR3, as DNA: TGTGCCAGCTCACCACCGACCTGGGACAGGTCCACAGATACGCAGTATTTT.

CDR3 bases: TGTGCCAGTACCGGGACAGGGGATATCCTGACGACCCAGTACTTC. Amino acid sequence: CASTGTGDILTTQYF. The chain is built from TRBV7-9 and TRBJ2-5; 10 nucleotides align to TRBD1. CDR3 length equals 15 residues. V gave up 9 bases and J gave up 7 bases; unmatched junction bases: 14. Germline assignment: CDR1 SEHNR and CDR2 FQNEAQ (reference sequence).